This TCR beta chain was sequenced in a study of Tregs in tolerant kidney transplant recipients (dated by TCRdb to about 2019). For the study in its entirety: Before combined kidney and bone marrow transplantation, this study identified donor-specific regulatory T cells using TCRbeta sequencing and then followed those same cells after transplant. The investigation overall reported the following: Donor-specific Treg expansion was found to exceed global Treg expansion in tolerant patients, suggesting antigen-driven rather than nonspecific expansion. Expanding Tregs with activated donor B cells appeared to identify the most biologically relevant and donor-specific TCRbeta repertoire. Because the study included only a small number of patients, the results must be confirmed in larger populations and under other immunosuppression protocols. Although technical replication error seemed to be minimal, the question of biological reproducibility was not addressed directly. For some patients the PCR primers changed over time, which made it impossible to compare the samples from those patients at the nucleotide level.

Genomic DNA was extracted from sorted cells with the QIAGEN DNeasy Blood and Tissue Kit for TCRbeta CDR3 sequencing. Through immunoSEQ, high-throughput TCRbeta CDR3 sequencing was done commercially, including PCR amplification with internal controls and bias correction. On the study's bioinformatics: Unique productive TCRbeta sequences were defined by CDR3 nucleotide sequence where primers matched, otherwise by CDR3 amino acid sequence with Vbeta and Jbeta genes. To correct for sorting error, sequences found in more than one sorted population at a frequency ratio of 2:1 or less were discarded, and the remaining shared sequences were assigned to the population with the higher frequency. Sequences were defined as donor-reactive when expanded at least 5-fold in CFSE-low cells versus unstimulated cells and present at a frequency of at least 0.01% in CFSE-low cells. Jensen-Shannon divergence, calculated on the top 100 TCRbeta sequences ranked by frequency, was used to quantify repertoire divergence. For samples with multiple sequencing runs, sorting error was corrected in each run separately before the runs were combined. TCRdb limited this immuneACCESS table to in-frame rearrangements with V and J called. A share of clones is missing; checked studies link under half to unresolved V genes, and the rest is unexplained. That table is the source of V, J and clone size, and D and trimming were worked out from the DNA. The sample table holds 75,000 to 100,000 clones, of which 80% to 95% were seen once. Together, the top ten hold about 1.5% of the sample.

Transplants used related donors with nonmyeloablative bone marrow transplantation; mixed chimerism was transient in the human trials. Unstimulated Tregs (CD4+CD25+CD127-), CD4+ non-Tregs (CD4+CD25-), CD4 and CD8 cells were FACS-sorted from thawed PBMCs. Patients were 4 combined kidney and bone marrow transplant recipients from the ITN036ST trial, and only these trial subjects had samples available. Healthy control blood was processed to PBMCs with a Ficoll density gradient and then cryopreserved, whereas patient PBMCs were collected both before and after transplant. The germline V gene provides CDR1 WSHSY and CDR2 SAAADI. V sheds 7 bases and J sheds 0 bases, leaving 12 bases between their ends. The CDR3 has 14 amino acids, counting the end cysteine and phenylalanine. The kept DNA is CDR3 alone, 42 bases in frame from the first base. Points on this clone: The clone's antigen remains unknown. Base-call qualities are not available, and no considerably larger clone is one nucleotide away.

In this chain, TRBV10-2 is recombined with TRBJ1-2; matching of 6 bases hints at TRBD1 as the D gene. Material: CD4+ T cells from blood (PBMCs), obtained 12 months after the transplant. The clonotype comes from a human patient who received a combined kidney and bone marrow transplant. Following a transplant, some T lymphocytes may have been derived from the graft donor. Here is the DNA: TGCGCCAGCACAGACAGGTCAGCTAACTATGGCTACACCTTC. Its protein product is CASTDRSANYGYTF.